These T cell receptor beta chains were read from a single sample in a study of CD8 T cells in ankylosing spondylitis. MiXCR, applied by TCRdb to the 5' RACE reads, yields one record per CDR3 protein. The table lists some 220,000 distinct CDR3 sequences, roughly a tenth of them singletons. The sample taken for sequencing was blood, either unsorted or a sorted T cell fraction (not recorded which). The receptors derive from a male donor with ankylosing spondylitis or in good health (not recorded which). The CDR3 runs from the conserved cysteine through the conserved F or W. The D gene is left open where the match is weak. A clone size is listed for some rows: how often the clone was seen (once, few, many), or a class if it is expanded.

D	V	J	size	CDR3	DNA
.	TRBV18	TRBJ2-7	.	CASSPERYEQYF	TGTGCCAGCTCACCAGAGAGGTACGAGCAGTACTTC
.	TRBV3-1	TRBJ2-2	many	CASRLAGELFF	TGTGCCAGCAGGCTAGCCGGGGAGCTGTTTTTT
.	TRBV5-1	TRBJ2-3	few	CASLGTDTQYF	TGCGCCAGTCTGGGGACAGATACGCAGTATTTT
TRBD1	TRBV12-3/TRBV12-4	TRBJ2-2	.	CAIRTGNPGELFF	TGTGCCATTCGGACAGGGAATCCCGGGGAGCTGTTTTTT
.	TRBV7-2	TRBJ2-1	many	CASSSRVRLYNEQFF	TGTGCCAGCAGCTCACGGGTGAGACTGTACAATGAGCAGTTCTTC
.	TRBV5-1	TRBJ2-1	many	CASSLARNNEQFF	TGCGCCAGCAGCTTGGCCCGTAACAATGAGCAGTTCTTC
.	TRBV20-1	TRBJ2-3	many	CSASGGRGTTDTQYF	TGCAGTGCTTCTGGGGGCCGGGGAACCACAGATACGCAGTATTTT
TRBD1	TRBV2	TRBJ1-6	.	CASRRTGRNSPLHF	TGTGCCAGCAGACGGACAGGGCGTAATTCACCCCTCCACTTT
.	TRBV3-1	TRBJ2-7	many	CASSQPRGYEQYF	TGTGCCAGCAGCCAGCCTAGGGGATACGAGCAGTACTTC
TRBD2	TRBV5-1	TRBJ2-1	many	CASRGLAGSEQFF	TGCGCCAGCCGCGGACTAGCCGGGAGTGAGCAGTTCTTC
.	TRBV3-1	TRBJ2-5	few	CASSQTLPKGSQETQYF	TGTGCCAGCAGCCAAACCCTCCCGAAGGGATCCCAAGAGACCCAGTACTTC